One and the same sample provided the 24 T cell receptor beta chains below, sequenced in a study of OX40 agonist ivuxolimab in advanced cancers. Sequencing was performed with immunoSEQ multiplex PCR; in TCRdb, only in-frame clones are kept and a portion is missing. The data hold about 70,000 clones, with around nine tenths observed a single time. The starting material was CD4+ or CD8+ T cells sorted from blood, obtained in a trial of the OX40 agonist ivuxolimab. The receptors derive from an adult with an advanced solid tumor such as melanoma, head and neck, liver or kidney cancer.

This rearrangement joins TRBV28 to TRBJ2-7; 10 bases line up with TRBD2. The CDR3 runs to 16 residues. Germline V gives CDR1 MDHEN, CDR2 SYDVKM. V was pared by 4 bases and J by 3 bases, with 9 bases of the junction left unmatched. The CDR3 DNA reads as TGTGCCAGCAGTTCCGGGCTAGCGGGAGTTCGCTACGAGCAGTACTTC. It is translated as CASSSGLAGVRYEQYF.

The rearrangement links TRBV21-1 to TRBJ2-7; the table names TRBD1, a call not compared with the DNA. TRBV21-1 is noted as a pseudogene. The CDR3 sequence is 16 residues long. This CDR3 reads CASSKSPRTGKYEQYF. CDR3 sequence (DNA): TGTGCCAGCAGCAAGAGTCCTCGGACAGGGAAGTACGAGCAGTACTTC.

J is TRBJ1-2 and V is TRBV7-9, with D perhaps matching TRBD1 (6 bases). The CDR3 is 14 residues long. Trimming took off 5 bases at V and 4 bases at J, with 14 bases between the two ends. Germline V gene data show CDR1 as SEHNR and CDR2 as FQNEAQ (reference sequence). The DNA for the CDR3 is TGTGCCAGCAGCCTACATGGACAGTCCTATGGCTACACCTTC. This gives the protein CASSLHGQSYGYTF.

The chain employs TRBV10-3 and TRBJ2-7, with 9 bases aligning to TRBD1. The J segment lost 3 bases and the V segment lost 7 bases, leaving 7 bases of the junction unmatched. Germline V CDR1 and CDR2: ENHRY, SYGVKD. This CDR3 region has 14 residues. The CDR3 DNA reads TGTGCCATCAACTCACAGGGGGCCCTCTACGAGCAGTACTTC. Its protein product is CAINSQGALYEQYF.

The chain joins TRBV16 to TRBJ2-5; no clear D. This CDR3 spans 13 amino acids. Germline V gene lookup returns CDR1 KGHSY and CDR2 FQNENV. The ends were cut back, 6 bases at V and 1 base at J, with 9 bases in the middle. CDR3 coding DNA: TGTGCCAGCAGTGTAGTCAGCCAAGAGACCCAGTACTTC. As protein: CASSVVSQETQYF.

The chain carries TRBV5-4 and TRBJ2-4; TRBD1 matches at 7 bases. Germline CDR1 is SGHNT and CDR2 is YYREEE (reference sequence). The V gene end was trimmed by 0 bases and the J gene end by 1 base; junction bases not matched to a gene: 7. The CDR3 loop spans 17 amino acids. The CDR3, as DNA: TGTGCCAGCAGCTTGGGAGGCAGGGGGAACGCCAAAAACATTCAGTACTTC. Translation: CASSLGGRGNAKNIQYF.

This rearrangement joins TRBV6-5 to TRBJ2-1; D is possibly TRBD1 or TRBD2 (5 bases each). V lost 4 bases and J lost 5, with 12 bases in between. The CDR3 consists of 14 residues. Germline V gene sequence: CDR1 MNHEY, CDR2 SVGAGI. CDR3 DNA: TGTGCCAGCAGTTGGGGACGTTGGGACAATGAGCAGTTCTTC. Amino acid sequence: CASSWGRWDNEQFF.

V and J are TRBV9 and TRBJ2-1, with D maybe TRBD2 (6 bases). The V end was cut by 0 bases, the J end by 3 bases, with 13 bases between. The CDR3 consists of 16 residues. The germline V gene encodes CDR1 SGDLS and CDR2 YYNGEE. CDR3 nucleotide sequence: TGTGCCAGCAGCGTAGGAGGGACTCCTAACTACAATGAGCAGTTCTTC. Translating gives CASSVGGTPNYNEQFF.

This clone was seen a single time. V and J are TRBV5-5 and TRBJ2-7, with 14 bases fitting TRBD2. Looked up from germline, CDR1 is SGHKS and CDR2 is YYEKEE (reference sequence). The ends lost 3 bases at V and 2 bases at J; junction bases unmatched: 7. The CDR3 spans 17 residues. CDR3 bases: TGTGCCAGCAGCTCCGGGACTAGCGGGAGTCTGCCCTACGAGCAGTACTTC. Protein product: CASSSGTSGSLPYEQYF. The full variable domain, with the rest looked up from reference TRBV5-5 and TRBJ2-7, is DAGVTQSPTHLIKTRGQQVTLRCSPISGHKSVSWYQQVLGQGPQFIFQYYEKEERGRGNFPDRFSARQFPNYSSELNVNALLLGDSALYLCASSSGTSGSLPYEQYFGPGTRLTVT.

In the case of this clone: Germline and junction disagree at one end, which may indicate a read error. This chain links TRBV12-5 with TRBJ2-1, with D perhaps TRBD2 (6 bases). CDR1 is LGHNT, CDR2 FRNRAP, per germline. The CDR3 is 16 residues long. The CDR3 loop reads CASGLVLGGGDNKQFF. DNA of the CDR3: TGTGCTAGTGGTTTGGTACTGGGAGGTGGAGACAATAAGCAGTTCTTC.

The V gene is TRBV2, the J gene TRBJ2-1, with 9 bases lining up with TRBD2. The CDR3 contains 15 residues. Per germline, CDR1 SNHLY and CDR2 FYNNEI. Trimming removed 7 bases from V and 2 bases from J; junction bases left unmatched: 6. The CDR3 protein is CASKMLAGTYNEQFF. The CDR3 DNA sequence: TGTGCCAGCAAGATGCTAGCGGGGACCTACAATGAGCAGTTCTTC.

V usage is TRBV5-8 and J usage is TRBJ2-7, with TRBD1 matching 9 bases. The CDR3 is made up of 16 amino acids. Trimming took 2 bases from V and 3 from J; bases not matched to a gene: 9. Germline values: CDR1 SGHTS, CDR2 YDEGEE. CDR3 nucleotides: TGTGCCAGCAGCTTAAGACCCGGGACAGGGCTCTACGAGCAGTACTTC. The encoded protein is CASSLRPGTGLYEQYF.

The V gene is TRBV9, the J gene TRBJ2-7; 13 nucleotides line up with TRBD2. V was pared by 4 bases and J by 0 bases, with 1 base of the junction left unmatched. The CDR3 runs to 15 residues. Germline CDR1 and CDR2: SGDLS and YYNGEE. The CDR3 here is CASSRTSGSSYEQYF. DNA for the CDR3: TGTGCCAGCAGCCGGACTAGCGGGAGCTCCTACGAGCAGTACTTC.

This chain uses TRBV20-1 with TRBJ2-1; D is ambiguous. V lost 3 bases and J 9 bases, leaving 9 bases between the germline ends. Germline lookup yields CDR1 DFQATT and CDR2 SNEGSKA (reference sequence). This CDR3 has 11 amino acids. The CDR3 protein is CSASPDTEQFF. CDR3 nucleotide sequence: TGCAGTGCTAGTCCCGACACTGAGCAGTTCTTC.

The V and J genes are TRBV18 and TRBJ2-1; D gene uncertain. Per the germline V gene, CDR1 is KGHSH and CDR2 is LQKENI. Trimming took off 5 bases at V and 0 bases at J, with 11 bases between the two ends. CDR3 length: 15 residues. In nucleotides, the CDR3 is TGTGCCAGCTCAGGTGGACGTAGCTCCTACAATGAGCAGTTCTTC. This translates into CASSGGRSSYNEQFF.

The chain carries TRBV19 and TRBJ1-2; 9 bases agree with TRBD1. J lost 5 bases, V lost 0 bases, and 1 base had no gene match. CDR1 is LNHDA and CDR2 is SQIVND in the germline V gene (reference sequence). CDR3 length equals 14 residues. The chain's CDR3 is CASSIEDRGYGYTF. Here the CDR3 DNA reads TGTGCCAGTAGTATAGAGGACAGGGGTTATGGCTACACCTTC.

This clone was picked up one time. The rearrangement joins TRBV5-1 to TRBJ2-5; D tentatively fits TRBD1 or TRBD2 (5 bases each). Deletions cut 2 bases from V and 2 bases from J, with 13 bases between. The CDR3 has 15 residues. From germline, CDR1 is SGHRS and CDR2 YFSETQ. CDR3 loop: CASSFVGDRQETQYF. The DNA for the CDR3 is TGCGCCAGCAGCTTTGTGGGGGATCGGCAAGAGACCCAGTACTTC. The whole variable domain, filled in from reference TRBV5-1 and TRBJ2-5, reads KAGVTQTPRYLIKTRGQQVTLSCSPISGHRSVSWYQQTPGQGLQFLFEYFSETQRNKGNFPGRFSGRQFSNSRSEMNVSTLELGDSALYLCASSFVGDRQETQYFGPGTRLLVL.

This chain joins TRBV11-3 and TRBJ2-1, with 7 bases matching TRBD2. Germline V gives CDR1 SGHNT, CDR2 YENEEA. There are 13 residues in the CDR3. V lost 5 bases, J lost 4 bases, and 2 bases stayed unmatched. The CDR3 DNA is TGTGCCAGCAGCCTGGGACTATACAATGAGCAGTTCTTC. Translation: CASSLGLYNEQFF. The entire variable domain, with the rest obtained from reference TRBV11-3 and TRBJ2-1, is as follows: EAGVVQSPRYKIIEKKQPVAFWCNPISGHNTLYWYLQNLGQGPELLIRYENEEAVDDSQLPKDRFSAERLKGVDSTLKIQPAELGDSAVYLCASSLGLYNEQFFGPGTRLTVL.

This chain uses TRBV7-6 with TRBJ2-2; D ambiguous. V was cut by 5 bases and J by 4 bases, with 8 bases left in between. The CDR3 has 13 amino acids. Germline V CDR1 and CDR2: SGHVS, FNYEAQ. The CDR3 nucleotides are TGTGCCAGCAGCATAATCCGCACCGGGGAGCTGTTTTTT. Translated, it gives CASSIIRTGELFF.

This sequence joins TRBV20-1 and TRBJ2-3; unclear D gene. Between the trimmed V and J ends, which lost 6 bases and 1 base, there was a span of 5 bases. CDR3 length equals 11 residues. CDR1 and CDR2 (germline): DFQATT, SNEGSKA (reference sequence). Here the CDR3 reads CSADGTDTQYF. CDR3 DNA: TGCAGTGCCGATGGCACAGATACGCAGTATTTT.

This chain uses TRBV28 with TRBJ2-7; TRBD2 matches at 9 bases. Germline-derived CDR1 and CDR2 are MDHEN and SYDVKM. The CDR3 totals 13 residues. J lost 6 bases, V lost 8 bases, and 8 bases had no gene match. CDR3 sequence reads: CASQSGRPGEQYF. In nucleotides, the CDR3 is TGTGCCAGCCAGAGCGGGAGGCCAGGCGAGCAGTACTTC.

In this sample, this clone turned up once. The V call is TRBV5-6, the J call TRBJ2-1; TRBD2 is a possible D gene (5 bases). The ends were cut back, 4 bases at V and 2 bases at J, with 16 bases in the middle. Germline assignment: CDR1 SGHDT and CDR2 YYEEEE. The CDR3 runs to 16 residues. For the CDR3, the DNA is TGTGCCAGCAGCGGTCGACGGGCGGAGGCCTACAATGAGCAGTTCTTC. Translation: CASSGRRAEAYNEQFF.

J is TRBJ2-1 and V is TRBV4-1; D may be TRBD2 (5 bases). Looked up from germline, CDR1 is MGHRA and CDR2 is YSYEKL. CDR3 size: 16 residues. Trimming stripped 0 bases from V and 7 bases from J, with 16 bases between. CDR3: CASSQEAERASNEQFF. The CDR3 DNA follows: TGCGCCAGCAGCCAAGAAGCGGAGAGGGCGTCGAATGAGCAGTTCTTC.

The chain couples TRBV4-2 to TRBJ2-2; D gene uncertain. V shed 5 bases and J shed 0 bases, with 7 bases lying between them. CDR3 length: 14 residues. Germline-derived CDR1 and CDR2 are LGHNA and YNFKEQ. The CDR3 DNA reads TGTGCCAGCAGCTTAGGTCCGAACACCGGGGAGCTGTTTTTT. Translating gives CASSLGPNTGELFF.